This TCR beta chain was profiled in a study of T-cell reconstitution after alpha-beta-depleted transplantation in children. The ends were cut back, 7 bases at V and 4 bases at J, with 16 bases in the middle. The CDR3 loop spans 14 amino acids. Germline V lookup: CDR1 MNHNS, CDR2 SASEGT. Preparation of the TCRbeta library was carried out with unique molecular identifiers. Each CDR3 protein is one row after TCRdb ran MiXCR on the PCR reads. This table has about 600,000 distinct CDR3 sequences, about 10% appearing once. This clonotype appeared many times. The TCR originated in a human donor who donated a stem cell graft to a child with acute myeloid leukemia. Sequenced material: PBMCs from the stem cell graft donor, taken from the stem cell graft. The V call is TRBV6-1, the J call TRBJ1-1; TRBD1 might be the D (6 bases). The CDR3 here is CASIAGAMVTEAFF. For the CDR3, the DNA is TGTGCCAGCATTGCGGGGGCTATGGTCACTGAAGCTTTCTTT.